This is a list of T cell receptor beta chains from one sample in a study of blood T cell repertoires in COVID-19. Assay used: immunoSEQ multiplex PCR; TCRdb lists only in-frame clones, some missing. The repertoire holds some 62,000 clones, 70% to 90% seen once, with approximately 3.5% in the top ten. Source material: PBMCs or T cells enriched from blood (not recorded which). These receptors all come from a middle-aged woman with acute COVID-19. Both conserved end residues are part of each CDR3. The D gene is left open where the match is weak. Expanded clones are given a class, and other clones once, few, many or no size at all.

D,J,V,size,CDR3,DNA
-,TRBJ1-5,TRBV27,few,CASSLSQGLGQPQHF,TGTGCCAGCAGTTTATCGCAGGGTCTTGGTCAGCCCCAGCATTTT
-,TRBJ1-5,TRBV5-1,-,CASSPGLGDSNQPQHF,TGCGCCAGCAGCCCCGGATTGGGCGATAGCAATCAGCCCCAGCATTTT
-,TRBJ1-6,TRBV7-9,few,CASSTEGGGSSPLHF,TGTGCCAGCAGCACAGAGGGTGGAGGGAGTTCACCCCTCCACTTT
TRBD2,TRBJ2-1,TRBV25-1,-,CASSASGRGYNEQFF,TGTGCCAGCAGTGCCAGCGGGAGGGGTTACAATGAGCAGTTCTTC
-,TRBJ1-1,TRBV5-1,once,CASSRQSSNTEAFF,TGCGCCAGCAGCCGACAGAGTTCGAACACTGAAGCTTTCTTT
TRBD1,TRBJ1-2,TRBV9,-,CASSVGDRNRGYTF,TGTGCCAGCAGCGTAGGGGACAGGAACAGGGGCTACACCTTC
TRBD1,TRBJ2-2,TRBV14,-,CASSQLSGGRTGELFF,TGTGCCAGCAGCCAACTATCAGGGGGCCGCACCGGGGAGCTGTTTTTT
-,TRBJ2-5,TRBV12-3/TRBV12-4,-,CASKIHGEETQYF,TGTGCCAGCAAGATCCACGGGGAGGAGACCCAGTACTTC
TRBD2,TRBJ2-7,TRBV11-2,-,CASSWGLAGEVSYEQYF,TGTGCCAGCAGTTGGGGACTAGCGGGAGAGGTTAGCTACGAGCAGTACTTC
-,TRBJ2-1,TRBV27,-,CASRLGGAYNEQFF,TGTGCCAGCAGGCTGGGGGGGGCATACAATGAGCAGTTCTTC